The clone carrying this T cell receptor beta chain was seen more than once but under ten times. These data originate in a study of T cells in Graves' hyperthyroidism and ophthalmopathy. Overall study: Peripheral blood was taken when the disease was first diagnosed, before any treatment began.

Amplified regions were TCR beta CDR3 sequences from RNA transcripts. The primer set for the first-round RT-PCR of the TCR CDR3 was HTBI. From the multiplex PCR reads, TCRdb called clonotypes with MiXCR, one entry per CDR3 protein. Among roughly 740,000 distinct CDR3 sequences listed, over 15% were seen once. Absence of ophthalmopathy progression within 18 months defined stable Graves' hyperthyroidism. A patient was excluded if there was uncontrolled infection, other autoimmune disease, pregnancy or lactation. The CDR3 sequence is 17 residues long. The germline V gene encodes CDR1 SGHTA and CDR2 FQGNSA. V trimming: 1 base; J trimming: 4 bases; junction bases outside the gene matches: 9.

The receptor comes from a man aged 18-30 years with Graves' hyperthyroidism. J is TRBJ2-1 and V is TRBV7-2, with TRBD1 identical over 8 bases. Sequenced material: blood. This CDR3 reads CASSLVGFGQGYNEQFF. CDR3 in DNA: TGTGCCAGCAGCTTAGTGGGATTTGGACAGGGATACAATGAGCAGTTCTTC.